This T cell receptor beta chain was found in a study of CD8 T cells in Susac syndrome. The V end was cut by 3 bases, the J end by 0 bases, with 5 bases between. The CDR3 length is 13 residues. CDR1 and CDR2 (germline): LGHDT, YNNKEL (reference sequence). Random hexamers were used to reverse transcribe roughly 0.5 to 1 ug of RNA. TCR beta CDR3 was amplified by immunoSEQ covering 54 Vbeta and 13 Jbeta. From the immunoSEQ multiplex PCR reads, TCRdb called clonotypes with MiXCR, one entry per CDR3 protein. Found here are 150,000 to 200,000 distinct CDR3 sequences, about 93% of them singletons; the top ten hold around 0.1%. In contrast to the negatively isolated CD8+ and CD4+ T cells, TEMRA cells were FACS-enriched. This clonotype was seen only once.

Sequenced input: CD4+ T cells from PBMCs. The rearrangement links TRBV3-1 to TRBJ1-1; D gene ambiguous. The origin of this receptor is a human donor in good health. The CDR3 spells CASSQELNTEAFF. DNA of the CDR3: TGTGCCAGCAGCCAGGAGTTGAACACTGAAGCTTTCTTT.